This T cell receptor beta chain derives from a study of T cell repertoires in cytomegalovirus infection. V shed 8 bases, J shed 5 bases, and the junction held 7 bases outside the gene matches. CDR1 is MNHEY and CDR2 is SMNVEV in the germline V gene (reference sequence). This CDR3 contains 13 residues. TCRdb recomputed calls from the reads with MiXCR, one row per CDR3 protein. The sample has about 69,000 distinct CDR3 sequences; about 27% are singletons. To note about this clonotype: Its matching antigen is unknown.

The sequences come from CD8+ T cells from cultured PBMCs, collected from culture after CMV antigen stimulation. The chain is built from TRBV27 and TRBJ2-5; 8 nucleotides match TRBD1. This TCR derives from a human donor in good health (CMV status not recorded). Some clones in this sample may be carry-over from other donors' samples. The CDR3 DNA sequence: TGTGCCAGCCAAGACAGGGGTGGCGAGACCCAGTACTTC. Its translation: CASQDRGGETQYF.